This TCR beta chain was captured in a study of CD8+ T cells in alopecia areata (dated by TCRdb to the late 2010s). With respect to the entire study: The treated patients, all with moderate-to-severe alopecia areata, were enrolled in an open-label pilot trial of oral tofacitinib given at 5 to 10 mg twice daily. Tofacitinib was administered for 6 to 18 months, and 6 months of follow-up off drug were then conducted to assess delayed response and recurrence. In treated patients, disease severity was measured using the SALT score, which gives the percentage of scalp surface area affected. To study T cell clonal expansion in alopecia areata, the researchers applied high-throughput TCRbeta sequencing to both the C3H/HeJ mouse model and human patients. On the human side, TCRbeta sequencing was run on scalp tissue and on sorted CD4+ and CD8+ peripheral blood T cells from healthy controls and from alopecia areata patients with either patchy or totalis/universalis disease. Tofacitinib-treated patients had biopsies at baseline and at 4 and 24 weeks of treatment, with a later scalp biopsy in several patients. Scalp clonality was compared among normal scalp (n=4), patchy alopecia areata scalp (n=8), and alopecia totalis/universalis scalp (n=8). RNA was obtained with the PAXgene miRNA kit for fixed scalp, the miRNeasy kit for PBMCs, and the RNeasy kit for mouse skin. immunoSEQ multiplex PCR using 35 Vbeta forward primers and 13 Jbeta reverse primers was used to amplify TCRbeta CDR3 regions. Here is what the overall study found, with its caveats: Tofacitinib significantly lowered scalp clonality and the number of expanded CD8+ clones among the top 100 scalp clones. Because the treated cohort was small and included a single nonresponder, larger studies are needed to assess links between baseline CD8+ expansion and response. TCR sequences shared between patients were less clear than in mice, possibly partly because of HLA diversity in the patient population. Lesional scalp, especially in alopecia totalis/universalis, showed higher clonality and more expanded CD8+ clones than normal scalp, suggesting antigenic drive. Unlike mouse skin, which is dominated by gammadelta T cells, normal human skin has resident alphabeta T cells that are also sequenced, and this complicates analysis of the scalp TCR repertoire. During tofacitinib treatment, many expanded lesional clones remained in scalp and blood, and this persistence may partly explain relapse after treatment is stopped.

The sample's treatment or condition label, in plain terms: oral pan-JAK inhibitor, 5-10 mg twice daily. Peripheral blood and lesional scalp punch biopsies were obtained from patients with alopecia areata. PBMCs were isolated by density centrifugation and stained for CD3, CD4 and CD8, after which CD4+ and CD8+ T cells were sorted on a FACSAria. Ends trimmed: V by 6 bases, J by 5 bases; bases unmatched to a gene: 3. Taken from cysteine to phenylalanine, the CDR3 has 13 residues. The retained sequence is limited to the CDR3, 39 bases, with the frame set at the first base. Looking up the germline V gene yields CDR1 ENHRY and CDR2 SYGVKD. The library was prepared using the immunoSEQ multiplex PCR assay. RNA was extracted from all samples and reverse transcribed into cDNA as template for TCR sequencing. First-strand cDNA was synthesized with SuperScript III using a 2:1 mix of oligo-dT and random hexamers. A synthetic immune receptor repertoire was used to assess amplification bias, and residual bias was removed computationally. Per the source publication's procedure: Raw reads were preprocessed for error removal, and CDR3 was defined according to IMGT conventions as running from the conserved cysteine to phenylalanine. Clonality was computed as 1 minus the Shannon entropy, with the entropy normalized by log2 of the number of productive unique TCRs. Whether each scalp clone was CD4 or CD8 was inferred by checking scalp TCRbeta sequences against the CD4 and CD8 repertoires from sorted blood. In TCRdb, the immuneACCESS table is reduced to in-frame sequences with V and J assigned. These tables do not hold every clone; where another copy was compared, an unresolved V gene accounts for under half, and the others remain unexplained. V and J calls and clone size are as listed in that table; D and trimming were resolved from the DNA. For this sample there are a few hundred thousand clones; around two fifths appear just once. Of the sample, around 0.48% falls within the top ten clones.

Worth noting for this clone: The antigen this receptor binds is unknown. The sample holds no much larger clone one base away, and base qualities are not on file.

The source was CD4+ T cells sorted from blood, collected at approximately week 30, from a patient treated with tofacitinib. The clonotype was recovered from a human donor with alopecia areata. The sequence joins TRBV10-3 to TRBJ2-7; the junction holds 11 bases that match TRBD1. The nucleotides read TGTGCCATCAGATGGACAGGGGGCGACGAGCAGTACTTC. Its protein is CAIRWTGGDEQYF.